The 18 T cell receptor beta chains below all came from one sample that was sequenced in a study of regulatory T cells in long-lasting Graves disease. Combining iRepertoire HTBI primers with Arm-PCR of CDR3 regions, the authors built TCR beta libraries. TCRdb reanalysed the multiplex PCR reads using MiXCR and keeps one entry per CDR3 protein. The sample shows about 620,000 distinct CDR3 sequences, 16% of them seen only once. As for time point: newly diagnosed GD, antithyroid drugs for less than 3 months. Following extraction of RNA from PBMCs, that RNA was used to make the TCR library. These records were also assigned to another study, of T cells in Graves' hyperthyroidism and ophthalmopathy.

The material was peripheral blood mononuclear cells (PBMCs), obtained at new diagnosis, from a patient treated with antithyroid drugs. All receptors come from a woman in her 30s with Graves disease.

The chain uses TRBV20-1 and TRBJ1-1; D remains unclear. In germline, CDR1 is DFQATT, CDR2 SNEGSKA (reference sequence). Trimming removed 4 bases at V and 1 base at J, with 10 bases between. The CDR3 contains 13 residues. CDR3 DNA: TGCAGTGCTACCCGTTCCAGGAACACTGAAGCTTTCTTT. Residues: CSATRSRNTEAFF.

The rearrangement links TRBV19 to TRBJ1-1; the D gene is possibly TRBD1 (5 bases). CDR3 length: 13 residues. Germline CDR1 and CDR2: LNHDA and SQIVND (reference sequence). The V end was cut by 6 bases, the J end by 6 bases, with 14 bases between. CDR3 bases: TGTGCCAGTAGAGACAGCGCCGTGGCTGAAGCTTTCTTT. Translated, it gives CASRDSAVAEAFF.

In DNA form, the CDR3 reads TGCAGTGCACGGACAGGGGGGGACACTGAAGCTTTCTTT. Translation: CSARTGGDTEAFF. J is TRBJ1-1 and V is TRBV20-1, with TRBD1 identical over 10 bases. CDR1 DFQATT and CDR2 SNEGSKA come from the germline V gene (reference sequence). After removal of 6 bases from V and 3 bases from J, the junction contained 4 bases not matched to a gene. This CDR3 spans 13 amino acids.

This clonotype was seen more than once but under ten times. The CDR3 coding sequence is TGTGCCAGCAGCCGCGAAGGGCCCGGTGATGGAAACACCATATATTTT. Amino acid sequence: CASSREGPGDGNTIYF. The chain couples TRBV7-3 to TRBJ1-3; no clear D gene. The V end lost 5 bases, the J end lost 3 bases, and 17 bases lay between the germline ends. The CDR3 contains 16 residues. In germline, CDR1 is SGHTA, CDR2 FQGTGA.

This clonotype was picked up many times. The chain has TRBV11-2 and TRBJ2-1; D ambiguous. Germline V gene sequence: CDR1 SGHAT, CDR2 FQNNGV. The V and J ends lost 3 bases and 6 bases respectively, with 6 bases between them. The CDR3 consists of 12 residues. The CDR3 sequence: CASSFSSNEQFF. Written as DNA, the CDR3 is TGTGCCAGCAGCTTCTCGTCCAATGAGCAGTTCTTC. The whole variable domain, remainder taken from reference TRBV11-2 and TRBJ2-1, is EAGVAQSPRYKIIEKRQSVAFWCNPISGHATLYWYQQILGQGPKLLIQFQNNGVVDDSQLPKDRFSAERLKGVDSTLKIQPAKLEDSAVYLCASSFSSNEQFFGPGTRLTVL.

This clonotype occurred many times. The V call is TRBV6-1, the J call TRBJ1-5, with D hard to call. Germline loops: CDR1 MNHNS, CDR2 SASEGT. This CDR3 has 12 amino acids. Trimming pared 7 bases from V and 0 bases from J, leaving 4 bases between. The CDR3 DNA sequence: TGTGCCAGCACCATTAGCAATCAGCCCCAGCATTTT. This gives the protein CASTISNQPQHF.

This clonotype has only a few counts. The rearrangement links TRBV30 to TRBJ2-7, with unresolved D. V dropped 0 bases and J dropped 0 bases, with 9 bases sitting between them. Germline assignment: CDR1 GTSNPN and CDR2 SVGIG (reference sequence). The CDR3 runs 14 residues. For the CDR3, the DNA is TGTGCCTGGAGTGTACGGGTTAGCTCCTACGAGCAGTACTTC. Encoded protein: CAWSVRVSSYEQYF.

With regard to this clonotype: A clone one base away is much larger, so this may be a read error. V gene TRBV7-2 combines with J gene TRBJ2-7, with TRBD2 matching over 11 bases. V lost 4 bases, J lost 7 bases, and 9 bases stayed unmatched. In germline, CDR1 is SGHTA, CDR2 FQGNSA. CDR3 length: 15 amino acids. CDR3 region: CASSSISGRVDEQYF. The CDR3 nucleotides are TGTGCCAGCAGCTCCATTAGCGGGAGGGTCGATGAGCAGTACTTC.

This sequence joins TRBV9 and TRBJ1-6, with D uncertain. Germline CDR1 SGDLS, CDR2 YYNGEE. Trimming left V 4 bases short and J 5 bases short, with 10 bases between. The CDR3 length is 14 residues. The CDR3 loop reads CASSIIDHNSPLHF. The CDR3 nucleotides are TGTGCCAGCAGCATAATAGATCATAATTCACCCCTCCACTTT.

This clonotype showed up many times. CDR3 amino acids: CSAIPGSMGEQYF. CDR3 sequence (DNA): TGCAGTGCTATCCCAGGGTCAATGGGCGAGCAGTACTTC. V gene TRBV20-1 combines with J gene TRBJ2-7, with a possible D match to TRBD1 (5 bases). The CDR3 length is 13 residues. Trimming took off 4 bases at V and 6 bases at J, with 16 bases between the two ends. From germline, CDR1 is DFQATT and CDR2 SNEGSKA (reference sequence).

Turning to this clonotype: This may be a read error: a much more frequent sequence differs by one nucleotide. This chain uses TRBV6-2 or TRBV6-3 with TRBJ2-7; possible D gene TRBD1, 5 bases. The V gene lost 5 bases and the J gene lost 2 bases, with 16 bases spanning the gap. The CDR3 covers 15 residues. Germline values: CDR1 MNHEY, CDR2 SVGEGT. The CDR3 loop is CASSDPAGQPYEQYF. For the CDR3, the DNA is TGTGCCAGCAGTGACCCAGCCGGACAACCCTACGAGCAGTACTTC.

This clonotype has a handful of counts. This chain connects TRBV9 to TRBJ2-7; tentatively, D is TRBD2 (6 bases). Germline values: CDR1 SGDLS, CDR2 YYNGEE. The CDR3 is 15 amino acids. The V end was cut by 0 bases, the J end by 3 bases, with 13 bases between. This chain's CDR3 is CASSVGPGSIYEQYF. The CDR3 region has the DNA TGTGCCAGCAGCGTAGGCCCCGGGAGTATCTACGAGCAGTACTTC.

Points on this clonotype: A much larger clone lies a single base off, so this may be a read error. This chain links TRBV28 with TRBJ2-7, with D hard to call. Germline values: CDR1 MDHEN, CDR2 SYDVKM. The CDR3 length is 15 residues. This chain's CDR3 is CASTTESPRRYEQCF. The CDR3, as DNA: TGTGCCAGCACCACCGAAAGTCCGCGGAGATACGAGCAGTGCTTC. Supplemented by reference TRBV28 and TRBJ2-7, the full variable domain reads DVKVTQSSRYLVKRTGEKVFLECVQDMDHENMFWYRQDPGLGLRLIYFSYDVKMKEKGDIPEGYSVSREKKERFSLILESASTNQTSMYLCASTTESPRRYEQCFGPGTRLTVT.

The chain is built from TRBV10-3 and TRBJ2-1; weak D call: TRBD2 (6 bases). Germline CDR1 reads ENHRY; CDR2 reads SYGVKD. The CDR3 is 11 residues long. With 7 bases removed from V and 8 bases from J, the gap between germline ends came to 9 bases. The CDR3 nucleotides are TGTGCCATCAATTGGGGGGATGAGCAGTTCTTC. It yields the protein CAINWGDEQFF.

In its sample, this clonotype was seen many times. This chain joins TRBV28 and TRBJ1-2; D not resolved. Looked up from germline, CDR1 is MDHEN and CDR2 is SYDVKM. The CDR3 consists of 11 residues. V was clipped by 10 bases and J by 3 bases, with 9 bases between them. The CDR3 coding sequence is TGTGCCACCCAGTCTTACTATGGCTACACCTTC. It is translated as CATQSYYGYTF.

With respect to this clonotype: One junction end does not reproduce the germline sequence, and a read error may be involved. This chain connects TRBV29-1 to TRBJ2-7; D possibly corresponds to TRBD2 (5 bases). The CDR3 length is 12 residues. CDR1 and CDR2 (germline): SQVTM, ANQGSEA. The CDR3 DNA sequence: TGCGGCGTTGTCAAGGCGGGTTACGAGCAGTACTTC. Translating it yields CGVVKAGYEQYF.

The chain employs TRBV19 and TRBJ1-5; 8 bases match TRBD1. Germline-derived CDR1 and CDR2 are LNHDA and SQIVND (reference sequence). This CDR3 has 15 amino acids. The ends lost 3 bases at V and 8 bases at J; junction bases unmatched: 9. In DNA form, the CDR3 reads TGTGCCAGTAGTATCCGGACAGGGACGGATAAGCCCCAGCATTTT. This sequence encodes CASSIRTGTDKPQHF.

In this sample, this clonotype turned up many times. V gene TRBV29-1 combines with J gene TRBJ2-7; TRBD2 matches at 13 bases. The CDR3 consists of 20 residues. V lost 7 bases, J lost 3 bases, and 24 bases stayed unmatched. In germline, CDR1 is SQVTM, CDR2 ANQGSEA. The CDR3 bases are TGCAGCGGTCGCTGTGCGTGGGGACTAGCGGGATGCCCCCTTCGCTACGAGCAGTACTTC. Translating gives CSGRCAWGLAGCPLRYEQYF.